Listed here is a single TCR beta chain. Its antigen is unknown. This entry is derived from a study of radiotherapy plus CTLA-4 blockade in lung cancer. Whole-study context: An objective response was seen in 15% to 20% of patients, and disease control in around 31%.

The CDR3 runs 16 residues. The germline V gene encodes CDR1 MNHNS and CDR2 SASEGT. The V and J ends lost 2 bases and 5 bases respectively, with 19 bases between them. Only in-frame clones appear in the TCRdb table, and some are missing; sequencing was by immunoSEQ multiplex PCR. Among over 80,000 clones listed, around nine tenths were seen once. Patients with chemo-refractory metastatic non-small-cell lung cancer received focal radiation plus CTLA-4 blockade with ipilimumab. Study-level points and caveats: Increased serum interferon-beta after radiation also reportedly predicted response strongly. Tumor-origin TCR clones grew in blood after radiotherapy plus ipilimumab.

The chain couples TRBV6-1 to TRBJ2-7; D ambiguous. The sequencing used peripheral blood, collected from a patient treated with radiotherapy plus ipilimumab. The source of this sequence is a human donor with non-small cell lung cancer that progressed on radiotherapy plus ipilimumab. CDR3 nucleotide sequence: TGTGCCAGCAGTGAAAGTCTTGGCCCGTCCAGAGACGAGCAGTACTTC. The encoded protein is CASSESLGPSRDEQYF.